A single TCR beta chain is shown here with its context. V lost 0 bases to trimming and J lost 0 bases, with 9 bases between them. Germline CDR1 reads MGHRA; CDR2 reads YSYEKL. This CDR3 is built from 15 residues. These data belong to a study of control samples from healthy donors and cancer patients. Some clones are missing from TCRdb's copy, which holds only in-frame ones; the method was immunoSEQ multiplex PCR. This sample has around 50,000 clones; 85% to 95% occur once, and the top ten carry 2% to 3%. The sample taken for sequencing was blood. The TCR originated in a young man in good health. The genes are TRBV4-1 and TRBJ2-7; TRBD1 or TRBD2 may be the D gene (5 bases each). CDR3 sequence reads: CASSQDWGSSYEQYF. CDR3 coding DNA: TGCGCCAGCAGCCAAGATTGGGGGAGCTCCTACGAGCAGTACTTC.